What follows is one T cell receptor beta chain and its context. Its antigen is still unknown. Per-base qualities were not stored, and no clone one base away is much larger. V loses 4 bases, J loses 3 bases, and the germline ends lie 10 bases apart. CDR1 and CDR2 are drawn from the germline V gene (reference sequence): MNHEY, SMNVEV. Inclusive of the bounding cysteine and phenylalanine, the CDR3 is 14 residues long. Only CDR3 DNA is held: 42 bases, read in frame from base 1. The data derive from a study of T cell changes during pregnancy in multiple sclerosis (dated by TCRdb to between 2018 and 2020). The study in broad terms: Changes in the T cell repertoire over the course of pregnancy were examined in this study in women with multiple sclerosis.

Library creation used the immunoSEQ multiplex PCR assay. TCRdb obtained this table from immuneACCESS and retained in-frame rearrangements with V and J assigned. These tables miss some clones; where compared with another copy, unresolved V genes account for less than half of the shortfall, and the remainder is unexplained. This sample lists about 70,000 clones; roughly 94% were detected once. Approximately 0.58% of the sample is taken by the ten largest. The chain joins TRBV27 to TRBJ2-1; perhaps TRBD1 is the D gene, with 5 bases matching. This TCR derives from a female donor with multiple sclerosis, enrolled in a pregnancy study. The specimen comprised peripheral blood, sampled in the third trimester of pregnancy. The encoded CDR3 is CASSYGAIYNEQFF. In nucleotides, the sequence is TGTGCCAGCAGTTATGGGGCTATCTACAATGAGCAGTTCTTC.